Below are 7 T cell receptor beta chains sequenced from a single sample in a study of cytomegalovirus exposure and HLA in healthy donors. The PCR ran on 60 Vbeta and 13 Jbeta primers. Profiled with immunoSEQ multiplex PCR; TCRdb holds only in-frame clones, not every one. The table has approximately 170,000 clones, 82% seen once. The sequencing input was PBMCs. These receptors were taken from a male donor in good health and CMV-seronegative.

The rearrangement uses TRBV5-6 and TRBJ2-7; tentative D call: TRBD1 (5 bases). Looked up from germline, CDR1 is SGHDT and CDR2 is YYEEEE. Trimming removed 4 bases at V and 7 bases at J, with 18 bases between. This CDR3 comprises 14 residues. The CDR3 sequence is CASSHPARAREQYF. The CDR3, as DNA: TGTGCCAGCAGCCACCCCGCCAGGGCGAGGGAGCAGTACTTC.

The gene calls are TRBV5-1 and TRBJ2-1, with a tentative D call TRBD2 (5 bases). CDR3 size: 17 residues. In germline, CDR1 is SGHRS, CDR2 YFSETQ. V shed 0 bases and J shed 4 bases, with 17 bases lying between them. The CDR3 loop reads CASSLGRGSLGYNEQFF. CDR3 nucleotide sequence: TGCGCCAGCAGCTTGGGTAGAGGGAGCCTAGGGTACAATGAGCAGTTCTTC.

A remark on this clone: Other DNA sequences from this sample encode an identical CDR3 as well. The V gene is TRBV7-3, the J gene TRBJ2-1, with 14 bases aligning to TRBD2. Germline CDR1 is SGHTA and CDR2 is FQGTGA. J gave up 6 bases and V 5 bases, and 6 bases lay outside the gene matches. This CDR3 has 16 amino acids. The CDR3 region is CASSPGLAGGLNEQFF. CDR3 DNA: TGTGCCAGCAGCCCCGGACTAGCGGGGGGACTCAATGAGCAGTTCTTC.

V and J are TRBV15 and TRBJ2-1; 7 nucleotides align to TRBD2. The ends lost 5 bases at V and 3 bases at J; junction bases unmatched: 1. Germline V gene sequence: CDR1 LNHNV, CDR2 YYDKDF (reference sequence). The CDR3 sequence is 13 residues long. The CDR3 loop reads CATSRDYYNEQFF. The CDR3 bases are TGTGCCACCAGCCGGGACTACTACAATGAGCAGTTCTTC.

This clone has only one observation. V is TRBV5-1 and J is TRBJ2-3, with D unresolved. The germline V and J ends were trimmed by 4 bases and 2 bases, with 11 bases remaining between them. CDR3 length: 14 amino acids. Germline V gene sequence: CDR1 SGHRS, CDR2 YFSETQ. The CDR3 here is CASSPIVPTDTQYF. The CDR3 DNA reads TGCGCCAGCAGCCCTATCGTACCCACAGATACGCAGTATTTT.

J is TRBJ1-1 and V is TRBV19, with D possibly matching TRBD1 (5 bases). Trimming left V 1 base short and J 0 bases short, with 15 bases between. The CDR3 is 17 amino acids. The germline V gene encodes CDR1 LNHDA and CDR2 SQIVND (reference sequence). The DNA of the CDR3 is TGTGCCAGTAGTATAGCCCTCCCGGGGGGAATGAACACTGAAGCTTTCTTT. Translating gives CASSIALPGGMNTEAFF.

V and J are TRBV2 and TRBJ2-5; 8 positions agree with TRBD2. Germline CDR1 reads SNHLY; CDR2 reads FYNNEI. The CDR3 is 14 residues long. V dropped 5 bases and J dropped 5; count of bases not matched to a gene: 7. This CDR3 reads CASSPGGAGETQYF. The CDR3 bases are TGTGCCAGCAGTCCCGGGGGGGCCGGGGAGACCCAGTACTTC.